The rows below give T cell receptor beta chains drawn from one sample of a study of CD8 T cells in Susac syndrome. MiXCR was run by TCRdb on the immunoSEQ multiplex PCR reads, yielding one entry per CDR3 protein. The repertoire holds some 120,000 distinct CDR3 sequences, with about 95% as singletons. Sequencing was carried out using CD4+ T cells from PBMCs. These TCRs come from a human donor in good health. Each CDR3 is given with its conserved first and last residue. D genes are given only for firm matches.

TRBV20-1	TRBJ2-6	NA	TGCAGTGCTAGAGAAAAGGGATCTGGGGCCAACGTCCTGACTTTC	CSAREKGSGANVLTF
TRBV5-4	TRBJ2-3	NA	TGTGCCAGCAGCTTGGCAGGGTTCAGTGGAGATACGCAGTATTTT	CASSLAGFSGDTQYF
TRBV30	TRBJ2-7	NA	TGTGCCTGGAGTGCACAGAACTACGAGCAGTACTTC	CAWSAQNYEQYF
TRBV20-1	TRBJ1-1	NA	TGCAGTGCTAGAGATCTAGCTGGGTCCAGATACACTGAAGCTTTCTTT	CSARDLAGSRYTEAFF
TRBV29-1	TRBJ2-5	TRBD1	TGCAGCACTGATAGAGGACAGGGGGCGATTGAGACCCAGTACTTC	CSTDRGQGAIETQYF
TRBV29-1	TRBJ1-2	TRBD1	TGCAGCGCCACAGGGACAGGCTTAAGTCCTTATGGCTACACCTTC	CSATGTGLSPYGYTF
TRBV3-1	TRBJ2-1	TRBD2	TGTGCCAGCAGCCTAGCGGGAGGGATTGGTGAGCAGTTCTTC	CASSLAGGIGEQFF
TRBV29-1	TRBJ1-1	NA	TGCAGCGCCGATGGCAGCCCCATGAACACTGAAGCTTTCTTT	CSADGSPMNTEAFF
TRBV5-8	TRBJ2-5	NA	TGTGCCAGCAGCTTGAAACAGAAGGGATTGGAGACCCAGTACTTC	CASSLKQKGLETQYF
TRBV15	TRBJ1-1	NA	TGTGCCACCAGCGAAAGAACAGGAGAAGCTTTCTTT	CATSERTGEAFF
TRBV6-5	TRBJ1-5	NA	TGTGCCAGCAGTTACTCGAAACCCGGGGCCCAGCCCCAGCATTTT	CASSYSKPGAQPQHF
TRBV11-2	TRBJ2-4	NA	TGTGCCAGCAGTCCAGGGTTTACGGCCAAAAACATTCAGTACTTC	CASSPGFTAKNIQYF
TRBV29-1	TRBJ2-7	NA	TGCAGCGCCGTACCTGTGGGAAGCGAGCAGTACTTC	CSAVPVGSEQYF
TRBV29-1	TRBJ2-7	TRBD1	TGCAGCGTAAGACAGGGGGACTCCTACGAGCAGTACTTC	CSVRQGDSYEQYF
TRBV4-1	TRBJ2-1	TRBD2	TGCGCCAGCAGCCAAGCGAGGGCGGGAGTTATAAACAATGAGCAGTTCTTC	CASSQARAGVINNEQFF
TRBV29-1	TRBJ2-2	NA	TGCAGCGTCGACTTCCGCGGCACCGGGGAGCTGTTTTTT	CSVDFRGTGELFF
TRBV15	TRBJ2-1	NA	TGTGCCATTCAGCGGAACCCCTACAATGAGCAGTTCTTC	CAIQRNPYNEQFF
TRBV7-9	TRBJ2-7	TRBD1	TGTGCCAGCAGCCCTACTACGACAGGGGCCTCCTACGAGCAGTACTTC	CASSPTTTGASYEQYF
TRBV6-4	TRBJ1-2	TRBD1	TGTGCCAGTCGACAGGGTGGAAACTATGGCTACACCTTC	CASRQGGNYGYTF